Sequencing of this TCR beta chain was carried out in a study of blood T cell repertoires in COVID-19. CDR1 SGHRS and CDR2 YFSETQ come from the germline V gene. This CDR3 comprises 15 residues. The ends lost 2 bases at V and 5 bases at J; junction bases unmatched: 10. Measured with immunoSEQ multiplex PCR; TCRdb has only the in-frame clones, and not every one. This sample yields 110,000 or so clones, of which 70% to 90% are seen a single time; less than 8.5% belongs to the top ten. This receptor was identified in a woman aged 70 to 79 who had recovered from COVID-19. Sequenced sample: peripheral blood. The chain links TRBV5-1 to TRBJ2-7, with 7 positions matching TRBD1. The CDR3 reads CASSFAGTALNEQYF. The CDR3 coding sequence is TGCGCCAGCAGCTTTGCAGGGACAGCGCTCAACGAGCAGTACTTC.